The 24 T cell receptor beta chains presented below share a single source sample, sequenced in a study of blood T cell repertoires in COVID-19. Produced via immunoSEQ multiplex PCR; TCRdb's table is partial and in-frame only. The repertoire consists of about 180,000 clones, with 80% to 90% occurring once and the leading ten covering under 3.5%. The material sequenced was peripheral blood. These receptors all stem from a man aged 55-75 years with acute or convalescent COVID-19.

J is TRBJ2-1 and V is TRBV5-1; TRBD2 might be the D (6 bases). Germline V gene data show CDR1 as SGHRS and CDR2 as YFSETQ. This CDR3 is 15 amino acids long. Trimming took off 3 bases at V and 6 bases at J, with 16 bases between the two ends. CDR3 nucleotide sequence: TGCGCCAGCAGCTCCTGGGTAGGAGGGGCCAATGAGCAGTTCTTC. Translated, it gives CASSSWVGGANEQFF.

The chain employs TRBV20-1 and TRBJ1-2, with D possibly TRBD1 on 5 matching bases. V was cut by 5 bases and J by 7 bases, with 11 bases left in between. Germline CDR1 DFQATT, CDR2 SNEGSKA (reference sequence). The CDR3 extends over 11 amino acids. This CDR3 reads CSAQQVLGYTF. In DNA form, the CDR3 reads TGCAGTGCTCAACAGGTACTTGGCTACACCTTC.

The chain recombines TRBV30 with TRBJ2-7; D perhaps matches TRBD2 (5 bases). This CDR3 spans 12 amino acids. Trimming took 2 bases from V and 1 from J, leaving 6 bases between them. Germline CDR1 GTSNPN, CDR2 SVGIG (reference sequence). The CDR3, as DNA: TGTGCCTGGAGTAGAGGGTCCTACGAGCAGTACTTC. This gives the protein CAWSRGSYEQYF.

The chain recombines TRBV7-3 with TRBJ2-1; a possible D gene is TRBD2 (6 bases). V lost 3 bases, J lost 12 bases, and 21 bases lay in between. Germline CDR1 SGHTA, CDR2 FQGTGA. There are 15 residues in the CDR3. CDR3 loop: CASSFELAPESWQFF. The CDR3 bases are TGTGCCAGCAGCTTTGAACTAGCTCCTGAGAGCTGGCAGTTCTTC.

This clone was seen only once. This chain connects TRBV28 to TRBJ2-7; 7 nucleotides agree with TRBD1. The CDR3 spans 16 residues. The J segment lost 3 bases and the V segment lost 2 bases, leaving 10 bases of the junction unmatched. Germline loops: CDR1 MDHEN, CDR2 SYDVKM. CDR3 nucleotide sequence: TGTGCCAGCAGTTTAGCCGGGTCAGGGGGTCGCTACGAGCAGTACTTC. It translates to CASSLAGSGGRYEQYF. The full variable domain, with the rest looked up from reference TRBV28 and TRBJ2-7, is DVKVTQSSRYLVKRTGEKVFLECVQDMDHENMFWYRQDPGLGLRLIYFSYDVKMKEKGDIPEGYSVSREKKERFSLILESASTNQTSMYLCASSLAGSGGRYEQYFGPGTRLTVT.

This clone was counted only a few times. This chain connects TRBV5-8 to TRBJ1-2; D not resolved. Germline-derived CDR1 and CDR2 are SGHTS and YDEGEE. Trimming stripped 1 base from V and 8 bases from J, with 15 bases between. This CDR3 spans 14 amino acids. Here the CDR3 DNA reads TGTGCCAGCAGCTTGAGTTTCCTTTCTGAGGGCTACACCTTC. Amino acid sequence: CASSLSFLSEGYTF.

The chain recombines TRBV5-1 with TRBJ2-2, with 7 bases fitting TRBD1. V was clipped by 4 bases and J by 1 base; unmatched bases: 4. The CDR3 is 15 residues long. Looked up from germline, CDR1 is SGHRS and CDR2 is YFSETQ. The CDR3 sequence: CASSNGQENTGELFF. The CDR3 region has the DNA TGCGCCAGCAGCAACGGACAGGAGAACACCGGGGAGCTGTTTTTT.

In its sample, this clone was seen once. This chain uses TRBV19 with TRBJ2-2; 7 nucleotides line up with TRBD1. The CDR3 is made up of 14 amino acids. V lost 8 bases, J lost 2 bases, and 5 bases stayed unmatched. Germline lookup yields CDR1 LNHDA and CDR2 SQIVND (reference sequence). CDR3 sequence: CASLDRINTGELFF. In nucleotides, the CDR3 is TGTGCCAGTTTGGACAGGATCAACACCGGGGAGCTGTTTTTT.

The chain uses TRBV5-5 and TRBJ1-2; 7 nucleotides line up with TRBD1. CDR1 SGHKS and CDR2 YYEKEE come from the germline V gene (reference sequence). Germline trimming cut 2 bases from V and 2 bases from J; bases unmatched to any gene: 3. The CDR3 loop spans 14 amino acids. The CDR3 coding sequence is TGTGCCAGCAGCTTAAAGGGGGCGAACTATGGCTACACCTTC. Encoded protein: CASSLKGANYGYTF. The variable domain in full, with the rest retrieved from reference TRBV5-5 and TRBJ1-2, is DAGVTQSPTHLIKTRGQQVTLRCSPISGHKSVSWYQQVLGQGPQFIFQYYEKEERGRGNFPDRFSARQFPNYSSELNVNALLLGDSALYLCASSLKGANYGYTFGSGTRLTVV.

This chain joins TRBV2 and TRBJ2-1; 7 bases line up with TRBD1. V was pared by 6 bases and J by 3 bases, with 5 bases of the junction left unmatched. This CDR3 has 14 amino acids. The V gene's germline CDR1 is SNHLY and CDR2 FYNNEI. The DNA for the CDR3 is TGTGCCAGCAGCGACAGGGTGGGCTACAATGAGCAGTTCTTC. Protein: CASSDRVGYNEQFF. Filled out from reference TRBV2 and TRBJ2-1, the complete variable domain reads EPEVTQTPSHQVTQMGQEVILRCVPISNHLYFYWYRQILGQKVEFLVSFYNNEISEKSEIFDDQFSVERPDGSNFTLKIRSTKLEDSAMYFCASSDRVGYNEQFFGPGTRLTVL.

This sequence joins TRBV27 and TRBJ2-7; 10 bases match TRBD2. CDR3 length equals 13 residues. Unmatched junction bases numbered 4, after V lost 5 bases and J lost 6 bases. The V gene's germline CDR1 is MNHEY and CDR2 SMNVEV (reference sequence). The CDR3 nucleotides are TGTGCCAGCAGTGCTAGCGGGAGAGGCGAGCAGTACTTC. Translating it yields CASSASGRGEQYF.

The V gene is TRBV7-2, the J gene TRBJ2-4, with 10 bases that match TRBD1. Germline V gene sequence: CDR1 SGHTA, CDR2 FQGNSA. This CDR3 is 13 amino acids long. V gave up 1 base and J gave up 11 bases; unmatched junction bases: 2. The CDR3, as DNA: TGTGCCAGCAGCTTAGGGGACAGGGGCCTTCAGTACTTC. It encodes CASSLGDRGLQYF.

The V gene is TRBV4-1, the J gene TRBJ2-5; the D gene is possibly TRBD1 (5 bases). The germline V gene encodes CDR1 MGHRA and CDR2 YSYEKL. This CDR3 is 15 amino acids long. Trimming shortened V by 2 bases and J by 2 bases, and 12 bases separated the two germline ends. CDR3 sequence: CASSQSGREQETQYF. Here the CDR3 DNA reads TGCGCCAGCAGCCAATCCGGCAGGGAACAAGAGACCCAGTACTTC.

The chain carries TRBV7-2 and TRBJ1-2; 8 bases are a match to TRBD1. CDR1 and CDR2 from the germline V gene are SGHTA and FQGNSA. The V and J ends lost 4 bases and 3 bases, in that order; junction bases with no gene match: 7. The CDR3 length is 15 residues. CDR3 sequence (DNA): TGTGCCAGCAGCTCATACAGGGGGGGCGACTATGGCTACACCTTC. The encoded protein is CASSSYRGGDYGYTF.

This clone was picked up one time. The chain has TRBV6-5 and TRBJ2-7; 10 bases align to TRBD1. Unmatched junction bases numbered 5, after V lost 6 bases and J lost 0 bases. The CDR3 spans 15 residues. Germline values: CDR1 MNHEY, CDR2 SVGAGI. CDR3 loop: CASSPRDRGSYEQYF. CDR3 in DNA: TGTGCCAGCAGCCCCCGGGACAGGGGCTCCTACGAGCAGTACTTC.

This clone was recorded a few times. The gene calls are TRBV7-8 and TRBJ1-4, with no clear D. Trimming pared 1 base from V and 5 bases from J, leaving 26 bases between. CDR1 is SGHVS, CDR2 FQNEAQ, per germline. The CDR3 contains 20 residues. The DNA of the CDR3 is TGTGCCAGCAGCTTAGTAGTCTCCGGCAGACTAGTCCCTTCGAATGAAAAACTGTTTTTT. Translating gives CASSLVVSGRLVPSNEKLFF.

The chain links TRBV7-9 to TRBJ2-5; 11 positions agree with TRBD2. Unmatched junction bases numbered 7, after V lost 5 bases and J lost 5 bases. There are 15 residues in the CDR3. Germline V gene data show CDR1 as SEHNR and CDR2 as FQNEAQ (reference sequence). In DNA, the CDR3 is TGTGCCAGCAGCCCGGGGACTAGCGGAGGGGAGACCCAGTACTTC. It translates to CASSPGTSGGETQYF.

In its sample, this clone was seen a few times. The V and J genes are TRBV9 and TRBJ2-2; D is unclear. The length of the CDR3 is 15 residues. Germline V lookup: CDR1 SGDLS, CDR2 YYNGEE. With 2 bases removed from V and 1 base from J, the gap between germline ends came to 9 bases. CDR3 protein: CASSVSLMNTGELFF. CDR3 DNA sequence: TGTGCCAGCAGCGTGAGCCTCATGAACACCGGGGAGCTGTTTTTT.

The V and J genes are TRBV19 and TRBJ1-3, with 12 bases identical to TRBD1. CDR1 is LNHDA and CDR2 is SQIVND in the germline V gene (reference sequence). Trimming cost V 5 bases and J 8 bases; bases outside gene matches: 13. CDR3 length: 17 amino acids. CDR3 bases: TGTGCCAGTAGTCCCTCCCTCGGGACAGGGGGCCGGGACACCATATATTTT. This gives the protein CASSPSLGTGGRDTIYF.

The rearrangement uses TRBV20-1 and TRBJ1-5; D ambiguous. V was cut by 3 bases and J by 3 bases, with 12 bases left in between. The CDR3 is 14 residues long. CDR1 and CDR2 (germline): DFQATT, SNEGSKA (reference sequence). The CDR3 loop is CSASHPRPNQPQHF. CDR3 coding DNA: TGCAGTGCTAGTCACCCCAGGCCCAATCAGCCCCAGCATTTT.

The V and J genes are TRBV2 and TRBJ2-5; TRBD1 is a possible D gene (5 bases). V lost 6 bases and J lost 5, with 13 bases in between. Germline-derived CDR1 and CDR2 are SNHLY and FYNNEI. The CDR3 is 13 residues long. The CDR3 bases are TGTGCCAGCAGCCCAGGGCCTGAGGAGACCCAGTACTTC. Encoded protein: CASSPGPEETQYF.

The chain carries TRBV11-2 and TRBJ1-6; D is undetermined. V lost 5 bases to trimming and J lost 9 bases, with 14 bases between them. Germline V gives CDR1 SGHAT, CDR2 FQNNGV. The CDR3 length is 14 residues. In DNA form, the CDR3 reads TGTGCCAGCAGCGCACGCCGGGTTGTTTCACCCCTCCACTTT. This gives the protein CASSARRVVSPLHF.

The V call is TRBV10-3, the J call TRBJ1-5; a possible D gene is TRBD1 (6 bases). Germline-derived CDR1 and CDR2 are ENHRY and SYGVKD. The CDR3 is 14 residues long. The CDR3 here is CVSAIDRLNQPQHF. In DNA form, the CDR3 reads TGTGTCAGTGCGATCGACAGGCTCAATCAGCCCCAGCATTTT.

This clone came up once. This sequence joins TRBV4-1 and TRBJ1-4; TRBD1 might be the D (5 bases). Trimming left V 1 base short and J 8 bases short, with 14 bases between. Germline lookup yields CDR1 MGHRA and CDR2 YSYEKL. The CDR3 totals 15 residues. The CDR3 is CASSQGGQGGEKLFF. The CDR3 coding sequence is TGCGCCAGCAGCCAAGGGGGTCAGGGTGGGGAAAAACTGTTTTTT.